This T cell receptor beta chain was retrieved from a study of cytomegalovirus exposure and HLA in healthy donors. The V end lost 0 bases, the J end lost 3 bases, and 10 bases lay between the germline ends. CDR1 is SQVTM, CDR2 ANQGSEA, per germline. The CDR3 runs 14 residues. Amplification used 60 Vbeta primers and 13 Jbeta primers. The table came from immunoSEQ multiplex PCR; TCRdb's copy has only in-frame clones and leaves some out. The data contain 120,000 to 150,000 clones, roughly 83% of them seen just once; the ten biggest clones take up 3.1%. What was sequenced was PBMCs. The sequence came from a female donor in good health and CMV-seronegative. The J gene is TRBJ2-3, the V gene TRBV29-1; D not resolved. CDR3 sequence (DNA): TGCAGCGTTGAAGATCCTGCGAGAACAGATACGCAGTATTTT. This translates into CSVEDPARTDTQYF.